This is a list of T cell receptor beta chains from one sample in a study of tumor and adjacent non-tumor tissue in lung cancer. TCRdb analysed the multiplex PCR reads with MiXCR anew, one entry per CDR3 protein. The table has fewer than 120,000 distinct CDR3 sequences, around 82% seen once. Sample: lung tumor tissue. These TCRs come from a man aged 65 to 79 with non-small cell lung cancer. Each CDR3 is given with its conserved first and last residue. A D gene is named only where the DNA matches it firmly. Only some rows state a clone size, as once, few, many or a class for expanded clones.

d_call	v_call	j_call	clone_size	cdr3_aa	cdr3_nt
.	TRBV6-6	TRBJ1-6	.	CASSYSDGTPLHF	TGTGCCAGTAGTTACTCCGACGGGACACCCCTCCACTTT
TRBD2	TRBV6-2/TRBV6-3	TRBJ2-7	once	CASSGWRDWREYEQYF	TGTGCCAGTAGTGGCTGGAGGGACTGGCGGGAGTACGAGCAGTACTTC
.	TRBV6-2/TRBV6-3	TRBJ2-7	.	CASSSREANSYEQYF	TGTGCCAGCAGTTCCAGAGAGGCCAACTCCTACGAACAGTACTTC
.	TRBV6-5	TRBJ1-2	once	CAGRPPTGGRGYYGYIF	TGTGCCGGCAGACCTCCGACCGGGGGGCGAGGTTACTATGGCTACATCTTC
TRBD1	TRBV5-4	TRBJ2-2	.	CASSSRLGTGIPGELFF	TGTGCCAGCAGCTCACGGCTAGGGACAGGGATCCCCGGGGAGCTGTTTTTT
.	TRBV5-4	TRBJ2-2	.	CASGLLRNTGELFF	TGTGCCAGCGGCCTACTACGAAACACCGGGGAGCTGTTTTTT
TRBD2	TRBV4-3	TRBJ2-1	.	CSSSQGPAGAEYNGQFF	TGCTCCAGCAGCCAAGGCCCAGCGGGAGCTGAATACAATGGGCAGTTCTTC
.	TRBV11-2	TRBJ2-2	.	CVSSLDSQSEELLF	TGTGTCAGCAGCCTGGACAGTCAGTCCGAGGAGCTGCTTTTT
TRBD2	TRBV4-3	TRBJ2-3	few	CTSSRRLAGVADTQYF	TGCACCAGTAGCCGTAGACTAGCGGGAGTGGCAGATACGCAGTACTTT
.	TRBV7-9	TRBJ2-3	many	CASSGDADTQYF	TGTGCCAGCTCGGGGGATGCAGATACGCAGTATTTT
.	TRBV11-3	TRBJ1-1	.	CVSSLDLMTGSEAFF	TGTGTCAGCAGCTTAGATTTGATGACAGGCTCTGAAGCTTTCTTT
.	TRBV14	TRBJ2-1	.	CASSILGPYNEQFF	TGTGCAAGTAGCATCCTGGGCCCTTACAATGAACAGTTCTTC
TRBD2	TRBV28	TRBJ2-3	many	CASSGTSGGPNTDTQYF	TGTGCCAGCAGCGGGACTAGCGGGGGCCCCAACACAGATACGCAGTATTTT
.	TRBV11-3	TRBJ2-3	.	CASSLGPTYRQYF	TGTGCCAGCAGTTTAGGCCCCACATATAGGCAGTATTTT
.	TRBV5-1	TRBJ2-3	.	CSSGTPGGTDTQYF	TGCTCCAGCGGAACTCCGGGGGGCACAGATACGCAGTATTTT
TRBD1	TRBV6-5	TRBJ2-3	once	CASNTPDRGTVTQYF	TGTGCCAGCAACACTCCGGACAGGGGCACAGTTACGCAGTATTTT
.	TRBV20-1	TRBJ1-2	.	CNARAEASLRQIALYGYTF	TGTAATGCTAGAGCCGAAGCCTCTCTGAGACAGATTGCCCTCTATGGCTACACCTTC
TRBD2	TRBV4-3	TRBJ2-7	.	CTSSLDLAGAEYNEQYF	TGCACCAGCAGCCTAGACCTAGCGGGAGCTGAATACAATGAGCAGTACTTC
TRBD2	TRBV12-3/TRBV12-4	TRBJ2-1	.	CARRLGGSLEQFF	TGTGCCAGGAGATTGGGAGGGTCTCTTGAGCAGTTCTTC
.	TRBV5-1	TRBJ2-4	.	CASGHGFKGDTQYF	TGCGCCAGCGGACACGGGTTCAAGGGGGACACTCAGTACTTC
.	TRBV28	TRBJ1-2	.	CANGCRFGYGYTF	TGTGCCAACGGGTGCAGGTTCGGCTATGGCTACACCTTC
TRBD1	TRBV24-1	TRBJ1-5	.	CATSEAGQGVGNQPQHF	TGTGCCACCAGTGAAGCCGGACAGGGGGTGGGCAATCAGCCCCAGCATTTT
.	TRBV29-1	TRBJ2-1	.	CSAEGSHNSYNEQFF	TGCAGCGCTGAGGGTAGTCACAACTCGTACAATGAGCAGTTCTTC